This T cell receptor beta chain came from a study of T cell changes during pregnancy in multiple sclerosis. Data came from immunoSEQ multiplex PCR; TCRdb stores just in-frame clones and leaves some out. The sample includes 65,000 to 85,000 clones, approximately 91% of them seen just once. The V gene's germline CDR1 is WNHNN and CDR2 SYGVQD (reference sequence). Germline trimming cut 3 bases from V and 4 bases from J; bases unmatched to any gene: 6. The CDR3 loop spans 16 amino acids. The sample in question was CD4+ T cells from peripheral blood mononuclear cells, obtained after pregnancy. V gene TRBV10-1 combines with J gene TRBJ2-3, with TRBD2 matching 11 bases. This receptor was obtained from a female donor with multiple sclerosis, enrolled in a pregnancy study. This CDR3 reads CASSDSLAGGSDTQYF. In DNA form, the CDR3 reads TGCGCCAGCAGTGATTCTCTAGCGGGAGGTTCAGATACGCAGTATTTT.